Sequencing of this TCR beta chain was carried out in a study of Ad26.COV2.S vaccination and SARS-CoV-2 variants. Assay: immunoSEQ multiplex PCR; the TCRdb copy retains only in-frame clones and omits some. The table shows approximately 300,000 clones, with 86% occurring only once. Treatment specified: roughly 20 received Ad26.COV2.S at low or high dose, single or two shots; about 5 received placebo; per-sample allocation not given. Specimen acquisition occurred on day 63 following the initial vaccine or placebo injection. Per the germline V gene, CDR1 is SGHTA and CDR2 is FQGNSA. Trimming pared 4 bases from V and 6 bases from J, leaving 6 bases between. The CDR3 runs to 12 residues.

The origin of this receptor is a person aged 18-65 years who received the Ad26.COV2.S COVID-19 vaccine or a placebo. The input for sequencing was peripheral blood, taken in a trial of Ad26.COV2.S vaccine versus placebo. V and J are TRBV7-2 and TRBJ2-2; D is ambiguous. DNA of the CDR3: TGTGCCAGCAGCTCGTCGGCCGGGGAGCTGTTTTTT. Translation: CASSSSAGELFF.